These T cell receptor beta chains were read from a single sample in a study of T cell repertoires in cytomegalovirus infection. In TCRdb, the reads were re-called with MiXCR into one record per CDR3 protein. The table lists tens of thousands of distinct CDR3 sequences, 4% of them singletons. The sequencing sample was made of PBMCs. These receptors were taken from a human donor in good health (CMV status not recorded). Some clones in this sample may be carry-over from other donors' samples. The CDR3 runs from the conserved cysteine through the conserved F or W. The D gene is left open where the match is weak. Only part of the rows carry a size: once, few, many, or a class if the clone is expanded.

>TRBJ1-1|TRBV7-2|NA|many|14
TGTGCCAGCAGCCCACGGACGGGTAACACTGAAGCTTTCTTT
CASSPRTGNTEAFF
>TRBJ1-2|TRBV28|NA|many|12
TGTGCCAGCAGTTTATACCCCCGAGGCTACACCTTC
CASSLYPRGYTF
>TRBJ1-3|TRBV7-8|TRBD1|medium-sized|16
TGTGCCAGCAGCTTCTTTAAGACAGGGACGGGAAACACCATATATTTT
CASSFFKTGTGNTIYF
>TRBJ1-6|TRBV7-2|NA|many|16
TGTGCCAGCAGCCTACGGTTATGGTCGAATAATTCACCCCTCCACTTT
CASSLRLWSNNSPLHF
>TRBJ2-1|TRBV28|TRBD2|many|14
TGTGCCAGCAGTTTGGCTAGCGGGCACAATGAGCAGTTCTTC
CASSLASGHNEQFF
>TRBJ2-7|TRBV7-6|NA|many|14
TGTGCCAGCAGCCTTACCCCGGGGCGCTACGAGCAGTACTTC
CASSLTPGRYEQYF
>TRBJ2-7|TRBV20-1|TRBD1|many|14
TGCAGTGCTACCGGGACAGGGATCTCCTACGAGCAGTACTTC
CSATGTGISYEQYF
>TRBJ2-4|TRBV4-3|NA|many|14
TGCGCCAGCAGCCAAGACCAGGGGACAAACATTCAGTACTTC
CASSQDQGTNIQYF
>TRBJ1-3|TRBV7-2|TRBD1|many|15
TGTGCCAGCGGGGGCAGGGGGCGCACTGGAAACACCATATATTTT
CASGGRGRTGNTIYF
>TRBJ2-5|TRBV7-2|TRBD2|few|18
TGTGCCAGCAGCCTGGGACTAGCGGGAGTTCTCGGATCGGAGACCCAGTACTTC
CASSLGLAGVLGSETQYF
>TRBJ2-1|TRBV2|NA|few|15
TGTGCCAGCAATTTCCAACTAGAGGATATCAATGAGCAGTTCTTC
CASNFQLEDINEQFF
>TRBJ2-2|TRBV7-2|TRBD2|many|14
TGTGCCAGCAGCCTTAGCGGGGGGGCCGGGGAGCTGTTTTTT
CASSLSGGAGELFF
>TRBJ2-3|TRBV19|NA|many|14
TGTGCCAGTAGTTCGGCCACCTTTACAGATACGCAGTATTTT
CASSSATFTDTQYF
>TRBJ2-7|TRBV5-5|TRBD2|NA|14
TGTGCCAGCAGGTGGACTAGCGAGAAGGGCGAGCAGTACTTC
CASRWTSEKGEQYF
>TRBJ2-1|TRBV28|TRBD2|many|17
TGTGCCAGCAGTTTAGGGGTAGGGAGCGGGAGGGCGACTGAGCAGTTCTTC
CASSLGVGSGRATEQFF
>TRBJ2-1|TRBV15|NA|many|14
TGTGCCACCAGAGGGCGGGGCCCCTACAATGAGCAGTTCTTC
CATRGRGPYNEQFF
>TRBJ1-4|TRBV12-3/TRBV12-4|NA|many|16
TGTGCCAGCAGTTTCGGACGACTTACCGGGGAGGAAAAACTGTTTTTT
CASSFGRLTGEEKLFF
>TRBJ1-5|TRBV7-2|TRBD1|many|15
TGTGCCAGCAGCGAACAGGGGATTGTGGATCAGCCCCAGCATTTT
CASSEQGIVDQPQHF
>TRBJ1-6|TRBV7-2|NA|many|15
TGTGCCAGCAGCTTCGGGGGCTTTAACAATTCACCCCTCCACTTT
CASSFGGFNNSPLHF
>TRBJ2-2|TRBV11-2|NA|many|15
TGTGCCAGCAGGACTAGACAGAAGTTTACCGGGGAGCTGTTTTTT
CASRTRQKFTGELFF
>TRBJ1-1|TRBV7-2|NA|NA|14
TGTGCCAGCAGCTTAGGACGGACGAACACTGAAGCTTTCTTT
CASSLGRTNTEAFF
>TRBJ2-5|TRBV7-6|NA|many|14
TGTGCCAGCAGCTTAGCGCCCAAGGCGGAGACCCAGTACTTC
CASSLAPKAETQYF
>TRBJ2-7|TRBV7-8|NA|many|14
TGTGCCAGCAGCTTAACGCCGGCTACGTGGGAGCAGTACTTC
CASSLTPATWEQYF
>TRBJ2-3|TRBV10-3|NA|few|15
TGTGCCATCACCGCCGGGGGAGGAGGCACAGATACGCAGTATTTT
CAITAGGGGTDTQYF
>TRBJ1-1|TRBV7-2|NA|many|11
TGTGCCAGCAGCCCAACCTCTGGAGCTTTCTTT
CASSPTSGAFF
>TRBJ1-3|TRBV7-6|NA|many|17
TGTGCCAGCAGCTTAGCGCCTACAGGGAACTCTGGAAACACCATATATTTT
CASSLAPTGNSGNTIYF
>TRBJ2-6|TRBV4-1|NA|many|19
TGCGCCAGCAGCCAAGATCACCGGGGCCGGAGCTCTGGGGCCAACGTCCTGACTTTC
CASSQDHRGRSSGANVLTF
>TRBJ1-1|TRBV12-3/TRBV12-4|NA|many|14
TGTGCCAGCAGTTTTTCGAACAGGGAAACTGAAGCTTTCTTT
CASSFSNRETEAFF
>TRBJ2-1|TRBV11-3|NA|NA|13
TGTGCCAGCAGCTTGCGGTCCTACAATGAGCAGTTCTTC
CASSLRSYNEQFF
>TRBJ2-7|TRBV7-9|TRBD2|many|14
TGTGCCAGCACCGCTAGCGGGGGCCCGGTTGGGCAGTACTTC
CASTASGGPVGQYF